This T cell receptor (beta chain) was observed in a study of T cells in Graves' hyperthyroidism and ophthalmopathy. Study-wide results and caveats: Prediction of ophthalmopathy progression came a median approximately 6.6 months pre-onset. Most thyroid clonotypes that were expanded above 0.001 also turned up in blood.

The V end lost 0 bases, the J end lost 8 bases, and 14 bases lay between the germline ends. The CDR3 length is 14 residues. Per germline, CDR1 SGHNT and CDR2 YYREEE (reference sequence). There are a few counts of this clonotype. The target antigen is unknown. The CDR3 regions of TCR beta were amplified from RNA transcripts. With the HTBI primer set, the TCR CDR3 went through a first round of RT-PCR. TCRdb fed the multiplex PCR reads into MiXCR, producing one record per CDR3 protein. Of about 660,000 distinct CDR3 sequences listed, about 45% are singletons. A patient was excluded if there was uncontrolled infection, other autoimmune disease, pregnancy or lactation. Each diagnosis was grounded in clinical symptoms, serum thyroxine and TRAb, thyroid ultrasound, and orbital computed tomography.

This receptor was taken from an adult man with Graves' disease, either hyperthyroidism or ophthalmopathy (not recorded which). V is TRBV5-4 and J is TRBJ1-2; TRBD1 is a possible D gene (6 bases). Source material: peripheral blood or thyroid tissue (not recorded which). Written as DNA, the CDR3 is TGTGCCAGCAGCTTGGCCACCACGGGGGCGGGCTACACCTTC. Translating gives CASSLATTGAGYTF.